These T cell receptor beta chains were read from a single sample in a study of blood T cell repertoires in COVID-19. Sequenced by immunoSEQ multiplex PCR; TCRdb stores in-frame clones only, minus some. The sample has roughly 200,000 clones, about 88% seen once. The sample was peripheral blood. These receptors all come from a man younger than 30 with active or convalescent COVID-19. CDR3s include the opening cysteine and the closing phenylalanine or tryptophan. The order of the fields is V gene, J gene, clone size, D gene, CDR3 protein, CDR3 DNA. D genes are given only for firm matches. The size entry is marked missing in some rows and otherwise reads once, few, many or a size class.

V gene: TRBV6-6; J gene: TRBJ2-1; clone size: .; D gene: TRBD1; CDR3 protein: CASSSQGAIFNEQFF; CDR3 DNA: TGTGCCAGCAGTTCGCAGGGGGCGATATTTAATGAGCAGTTCTTC
V gene: TRBV6-2/TRBV6-3; J gene: TRBJ2-7; clone size: .; D gene: TRBD1; CDR3 protein: CASSAGTVSVQYF; CDR3 DNA: TGTGCCAGCAGTGCCGGGACAGTTAGTGTGCAGTACTTC
V gene: TRBV19; J gene: TRBJ1-2; clone size: .; D gene: .; CDR3 protein: CASSMTQVRGYTF; CDR3 DNA: TGTGCCAGTAGTATGACCCAGGTCCGGGGCTACACCTTC
V gene: TRBV10-1; J gene: TRBJ1-3; clone size: .; D gene: .; CDR3 protein: CASSPGLPGNTIYF; CDR3 DNA: TGCGCCAGCAGCCCAGGGTTACCTGGAAACACCATATATTTT
V gene: TRBV5-1; J gene: TRBJ1-3; clone size: few; D gene: .; CDR3 protein: CASSLRGMSSGNTIYF; CDR3 DNA: TGCGCCAGCAGCTTGAGGGGGATGAGCTCTGGAAACACCATATATTTT
V gene: TRBV6-5; J gene: TRBJ1-1; clone size: .; D gene: TRBD1; CDR3 protein: CASSRGLRTEAFF; CDR3 DNA: TGTGCCAGCAGCAGGGGGCTGAGGACTGAAGCTTTCTTT
V gene: TRBV10-2; J gene: TRBJ2-7; clone size: .; D gene: TRBD1; CDR3 protein: CASSSGQGAIFEQYF; CDR3 DNA: TGCGCCAGCAGCTCCGGACAGGGGGCTATATTCGAGCAGTACTTC
V gene: TRBV5-1; J gene: TRBJ2-2; clone size: .; D gene: .; CDR3 protein: CASNWGQANTGELFF; CDR3 DNA: TGCGCCAGCAATTGGGGACAAGCGAACACCGGGGAGCTGTTTTTT
V gene: TRBV24-1; J gene: TRBJ1-2; clone size: .; D gene: .; CDR3 protein: CATSDTPGNRNRHYGYTF; CDR3 DNA: TGTGCCACCAGTGATACCCCAGGGAATCGCAACAGGCACTATGGCTACACCTTC
V gene: TRBV6-6; J gene: TRBJ2-7; clone size: .; D gene: TRBD2; CDR3 protein: CASSSTEAGGPYEQYF; CDR3 DNA: TGTGCCAGCAGTTCAACCGAAGCGGGGGGGCCCTACGAGCAGTACTTC
V gene: TRBV7-6; J gene: TRBJ1-1; clone size: .; D gene: TRBD1; CDR3 protein: CASSSQTGMNTEAFF; CDR3 DNA: TGTGCCAGCAGCTCCCAGACAGGGATGAACACTGAAGCTTTCTTT
V gene: TRBV14; J gene: TRBJ2-2; clone size: .; D gene: TRBD1; CDR3 protein: CASSRNRDRGYTNTGELFF; CDR3 DNA: TGTGCCAGCAGCCGCAACCGGGACAGGGGCTATACGAACACCGGGGAGCTGTTTTTT
V gene: TRBV7-3; J gene: TRBJ2-1; clone size: .; D gene: TRBD2; CDR3 protein: CASSLSGVVAGAKQFF; CDR3 DNA: TGTGCCAGCAGCTTATCCGGGGTGGTAGCGGGGGCCAAGCAGTTCTTC
V gene: TRBV6-1; J gene: TRBJ2-1; clone size: .; D gene: .; CDR3 protein: CASSEVPGSYNEQFF; CDR3 DNA: TGTGCCAGCAGTGAAGTTCCGGGCTCCTACAATGAGCAGTTCTTC
V gene: TRBV27; J gene: TRBJ1-1; clone size: .; D gene: .; CDR3 protein: CASAQRGGMNTEAFF; CDR3 DNA: TGTGCCAGCGCACAACGGGGGGGGATGAACACTGAAGCTTTCTTT
V gene: TRBV7-2; J gene: TRBJ2-7; clone size: few; D gene: .; CDR3 protein: CASSLEAGAFSEQYF; CDR3 DNA: TGTGCCAGCAGCTTAGAGGCGGGGGCTTTTTCCGAGCAGTACTTC
V gene: TRBV19; J gene: TRBJ1-6; clone size: .; D gene: TRBD1; CDR3 protein: CASSLGQGISPLHF; CDR3 DNA: TGTGCCAGTAGCCTAGGACAGGGGATCTCACCCCTCCACTTT
V gene: TRBV6-1; J gene: TRBJ2-1; clone size: .; D gene: .; CDR3 protein: CASSDGAPYNEQFF; CDR3 DNA: TGTGCCAGCAGTGATGGGGCACCTTACAATGAGCAGTTCTTC
V gene: TRBV5-1; J gene: TRBJ1-2; clone size: .; D gene: TRBD1; CDR3 protein: CASSSGTGDLNYGYTF; CDR3 DNA: TGCGCCAGCAGCTCCGGGACAGGGGACTTAAACTATGGCTACACCTTC
V gene: TRBV19; J gene: TRBJ1-2; clone size: .; D gene: .; CDR3 protein: CASSTQSGRGYGYTF; CDR3 DNA: TGTGCCAGTAGTACCCAATCAGGGAGGGGTTATGGCTACACCTTC
V gene: TRBV27; J gene: TRBJ2-1; clone size: .; D gene: TRBD2; CDR3 protein: CASKSIAGGDEQFF; CDR3 DNA: TGTGCCAGCAAGTCGATAGCGGGAGGAGATGAGCAGTTCTTC
V gene: TRBV7-3; J gene: TRBJ2-2; clone size: few; D gene: .; CDR3 protein: CASSLIGSGTGELFF; CDR3 DNA: TGTGCCAGCAGCTTAATCGGGAGCGGCACCGGGGAGCTGTTTTTT
V gene: TRBV6-6; J gene: TRBJ1-1; clone size: .; D gene: .; CDR3 protein: CASRDRTEGTNTEAFF; CDR3 DNA: TGTGCCAGTAGGGATAGGACAGAGGGTACCAACACTGAAGCTTTCTTT
V gene: TRBV19; J gene: TRBJ2-1; clone size: .; D gene: .; CDR3 protein: CASSTYGEQFF; CDR3 DNA: TGTGCCAGTAGTACTTACGGTGAGCAGTTCTTC
V gene: TRBV7-9; J gene: TRBJ2-5; clone size: .; D gene: TRBD1; CDR3 protein: CASSLAVSIRQGRTETQYF; CDR3 DNA: TGTGCCAGCAGCTTAGCCGTTTCGATCAGACAGGGGAGGACAGAGACCCAGTACTTC
V gene: TRBV3-1/TRBV3-2; J gene: TRBJ2-5; clone size: .; D gene: .; CDR3 protein: CASRPQGIETQYF; CDR3 DNA: TGTGCCAGCAGGCCCCAGGGGATCGAGACCCAGTACTTC